These 11 T cell receptor beta chains originate from one sample sequenced in a study of CD8 T cells in ankylosing spondylitis. TCRdb re-called the 5' RACE reads with MiXCR, one entry per CDR3 protein. The sample lists roughly 48,000 distinct CDR3 sequences; 7.4% were seen once. The sequenced sample was blood, either unsorted or a sorted T cell fraction (not recorded which). The receptors shown here come from a female donor with ankylosing spondylitis or in good health (not recorded which).

In this sample, this clonotype turned up many times. The gene calls are TRBV5-6 and TRBJ1-6; D is uncertain. From germline, CDR1 is SGHDT and CDR2 YYEEEE. This CDR3 contains 17 residues. Trimming left V 0 bases short and J 7 bases short, with 17 bases between. The CDR3 DNA sequence: TGTGCCAGCAGCTTGGACCCCTCTTCCCCTTCAAATTCACCCCTCCACTTT. This gives the protein CASSLDPSSPSNSPLHF.

In this sample, this clonotype turned up many times. This chain links TRBV7-9 with TRBJ2-5, with TRBD1 as a possible D gene (5 bases). The germline V gene has CDR1 SEHNR and CDR2 FQNEAQ (reference sequence). Trimming took 2 bases from V and 3 from J, leaving 16 bases between them. This CDR3 spans 16 amino acids. CDR3 nucleotide sequence: TGTGCCAGCAGCTTACTCATTCAGGGTACTGAAGAGACCCAGTACTTC. Encoded protein: CASSLLIQGTEETQYF. Based on the CDR3 plus reference TRBV7-9 and TRBJ2-5, the full variable domain is DTGVSQNPRHKITKRGQNVTFRCDPISEHNRLYWYRQTLGQGPEFLTYFQNEAQLEKSRLLSDRFSAERPKGSFSTLEIQRTEQGDSAMYLCASSLLIQGTEETQYFGPGTRLLVL.

This clonotype was recorded at least ten times. The rearrangement uses TRBV20-1 and TRBJ1-1; D is unclear. V was clipped by 2 bases and J by 6 bases, with 13 bases between them. CDR3 length equals 13 residues. Germline V gene data show CDR1 as DFQATT and CDR2 as SNEGSKA (reference sequence). CDR3 in DNA: TGCAGTGCTAGACTTCTGGGCAATTCTGAAGCTTTCTTT. Translated, it gives CSARLLGNSEAFF.

This clonotype has only a few counts. The CDR3 DNA reads as TGTGCCAGCAGCTTGACTAGCGAGTTCCACAATGAGCAGTTCTTC. Protein product: CASSLTSEFHNEQFF. The V gene is TRBV7-9, the J gene TRBJ2-1; 8 bases line up with TRBD2. From germline, CDR1 is SEHNR and CDR2 FQNEAQ (reference sequence). J gave up 5 bases and V 3 bases, and 6 bases lay outside the gene matches. The CDR3 sequence is 15 residues long.

This clonotype showed up many times. The chain carries TRBV6-2 or TRBV6-3 and TRBJ1-3; a possible D gene is TRBD1 (5 bases). The CDR3 spans 15 residues. V lost 7 bases to trimming and J lost 1 base, with 14 bases between them. Germline CDR1 reads MNHEY; CDR2 reads SVGEGT. CDR3 in DNA: TGTGCCAGCATTTTCCGGGACCCTTCTGGAAACACCATATATTTT. Its translation is CASIFRDPSGNTIYF.

This clonotype was seen many times. The V gene is TRBV19, the J gene TRBJ1-1; no clear D. The germline V and J ends were trimmed by 7 bases and 6 bases, with 18 bases remaining between them. There are 14 residues in the CDR3. Germline-derived CDR1 and CDR2 are LNHDA and SQIVND (reference sequence). The CDR3 nucleotides are TGTGCCAGTACCCGGGATCTTTCGGGCGCTGAAGCTTTCTTT. Protein product: CASTRDLSGAEAFF.

This clonotype was counted ten times or more. This chain connects TRBV4-3 to TRBJ1-5; D is unclear. Germline V gene data show CDR1 as LGHNA and CDR2 as YSLEER. V lost 0 bases to trimming and J lost 7 bases, with 13 bases between them. The CDR3 length is 15 residues. The CDR3 loop is CASSQDRSVVQPQHF. CDR3 nucleotides: TGCGCCAGCAGCCAAGACCGCAGTGTGGTACAGCCCCAGCATTTT.

At least ten counts were recorded for this clonotype. This sequence joins TRBV20-1 and TRBJ2-5; 10 bases fit TRBD2. Germline CDR1 reads DFQATT; CDR2 reads SNEGSKA (reference sequence). The CDR3 has 17 residues. Trimming cost V 2 bases and J 5 bases; bases outside gene matches: 14. The CDR3 bases are TGCAGTGCTAGATCTGGGGGCCGTCTAGCGGGGGCGGAGACCCAGTACTTC. It encodes CSARSGGRLAGAETQYF.

This clonotype was detected many times. CDR3 coding DNA: TGTGCCAGCAGCGTAGCCATGGACAGGGGGACCTCTGGGGCCAACGTCCTGACTTTC. Translated, it gives CASSVAMDRGTSGANVLTF. The gene calls are TRBV9 and TRBJ2-6; 10 bases are a match to TRBD1. The CDR3 totals 19 residues. V shed 0 bases and J 0 bases; nucleotides not matched to a gene: 6. Germline V gene data show CDR1 as SGDLS and CDR2 as YYNGEE.

This clonotype has a count of ten or more. The V and J genes are TRBV27 and TRBJ1-2; D remains ambiguous. There are 13 residues in the CDR3. Trimming pared 3 bases from V and 4 bases from J, leaving 9 bases between. The V gene's germline CDR1 is MNHEY and CDR2 SMNVEV (reference sequence). The chain's CDR3 is CASSFRKAYGYTF. The CDR3 DNA is TGTGCCAGCAGTTTTCGTAAAGCCTATGGCTACACCTTC.

This clonotype was recorded a few times. This chain connects TRBV28 to TRBJ2-1, with TRBD2 matching 7 bases. Germline lookup yields CDR1 MDHEN and CDR2 SYDVKM. CDR3 size: 15 residues. The V segment lost 5 bases and the J segment 6 bases; nucleotides outside the gene matches: 10. The CDR3 here is CASSQDSPGGNEQFF. CDR3 sequence (DNA): TGTGCCAGCAGTCAGGACTCTCCGGGGGGCAATGAGCAGTTCTTC.